The 12 T cell receptor beta chains presented below share a single source sample, sequenced in a study of T cells in Graves' hyperthyroidism and ophthalmopathy. Researchers amplified the TCR beta CDR3 regions from RNA transcripts. During a first-round RT-PCR of the TCR CDR3, the HTBI primer set was used. TCRdb re-called the multiplex PCR reads through MiXCR, storing one row per CDR3 protein. This sample has over 300,000 distinct CDR3 sequences, with over 11% found just once. The sequenced sample consisted of blood. Every receptor here comes from a woman aged 60-75 years with Graves' hyperthyroidism.

There are many counts of this clonotype. The V call is TRBV7-2, the J call TRBJ1-2; possible D gene TRBD1, 5 bases. The CDR3 consists of 13 residues. CDR1 is SGHTA and CDR2 is FQGNSA in the germline V gene. Trimming took 1 base from V and 8 from J, leaving 11 bases between them. This CDR3 reads CASSLGVGEGYTF. DNA for the CDR3: TGTGCCAGCAGCTTAGGGGTAGGGGAAGGCTACACCTTC. Complete variable domain (other parts from reference TRBV7-2 and TRBJ1-2): GAGVSQSPSNKVTEKGKDVELRCDPISGHTALYWYRQSLGQGLEFLIYFQGNSAPDKSGLPSDRFSAERTGGSVSTLTIQRTQQEDSAVYLCASSLGVGEGYTFGSGTRLTVV.

This clonotype has at least ten counts. The V call is TRBV2, the J call TRBJ2-2, with a possible D match to TRBD1 (5 bases). Germline CDR1 reads SNHLY; CDR2 reads FYNNEI. CDR3 length: 14 residues. With 7 bases removed from V and 1 base from J, the gap between germline ends came to 10 bases. The CDR3 region is CASTADMNTGELFF. The CDR3 region has the DNA TGTGCCAGCACCGCGGACATGAACACCGGGGAGCTGTTTTTT.

There are many counts of this clonotype. This rearrangement joins TRBV3-1 to TRBJ1-3; TRBD1 agrees at 10 bases. There are 15 residues in the CDR3. V lost 2 bases to trimming and J lost 4 bases; unmatched junction nucleotides: 2. Germline V CDR1 and CDR2: LGHDT, YNNKEL (reference sequence). The CDR3 region is CASSQTGQGGNTIYF. The CDR3 bases are TGTGCCAGCAGCCAAACGGGACAGGGGGGAAACACCATATATTTT. The full variable domain, rest sourced from reference TRBV3-1 and TRBJ1-3, is DTAVSQTPKYLVTQMGNDKSIKCEQNLGHDTMYWYKQDSKKFLKIMFSYNNKELIINETVPNRFSPKSPDKAHLNLHINSLELGDSAVYFCASSQTGQGGNTIYFGEGSWLTVV.

This clonotype has just a few counts. The gene calls are TRBV6-1 and TRBJ1-5; 8 bases match TRBD1. Trimming took 11 bases from V and 2 from J; bases not matched to a gene: 8. The CDR3 has 14 residues. Germline loops: CDR1 MNHNS, CDR2 SASEGT. Here the CDR3 DNA reads TGTGCCTCTCATCAGGGGGCTGGCAATCAGCCCCAGCATTTT. Protein: CASHQGAGNQPQHF.

The table lists this clonotype with a few counts. One base away lies a much larger clone, so this may be a sequencing read error. The CDR3 is CASSLSGGEETQCF. CDR3 DNA: TGTGCCAGCAGCTTGTCAGGGGGCGAAGAGACCCAGTGCTTC. The rearrangement uses TRBV11-3 and TRBJ2-5; 8 bases fit TRBD1. The CDR3 totals 14 residues. CDR1 is SGHNT and CDR2 is YENEEA in the germline V gene. Full variable domain (missing parts from reference TRBV11-3 and TRBJ2-5): EAGVVQSPRYKIIEKKQPVAFWCNPISGHNTLYWYLQNLGQGPELLIRYENEEAVDDSQLPKDRFSAERLKGVDSTLKIQPAELGDSAVYLCASSLSGGEETQCFGPGTRLLVL.

This clonotype was observed at least ten times. The CDR3 region is CSARGGQGPYEQYF. The CDR3 region has the DNA TGCAGTGCTAGAGGCGGGCAGGGCCCCTACGAGCAGTACTTC. V gene TRBV20-1 combines with J gene TRBJ2-7; D possibly uses TRBD1 or TRBD2 (5 bases each). Germline CDR1 DFQATT, CDR2 SNEGSKA (reference sequence). V was pared by 1 base and J by 2 bases, with 12 bases between. This CDR3 spans 14 amino acids.

The chain employs TRBV20-1 and TRBJ1-1; D gene ambiguous. Germline V gene data show CDR1 as DFQATT and CDR2 as SNEGSKA (reference sequence). The CDR3 has 16 residues. V lost 3 bases to trimming and J lost 0 bases, with 17 bases between them. In nucleotides, the CDR3 is TGCAGTGCTAGGCGCCTTTTACTAAATATGAACACTGAAGCTTTCTTT. Amino acid sequence: CSARRLLLNMNTEAFF.

This clonotype has a count of ten or more. The junction differs from germline at one of its ends, possibly a read error. The rearrangement joins TRBV24-1 to TRBJ2-3; 8 nucleotides match TRBD2. In germline, CDR1 is KGHDR, CDR2 SFDVKD. The CDR3 length is 15 residues. The CDR3 DNA follows: TGTGCCACCAATGATTGGTCTAGCGGGCAGGATACGCAGTATTTT. It encodes CATNDWSSGQDTQYF.

This clonotype came up many times. The J gene is TRBJ2-7, the V gene TRBV5-1; TRBD1 matches at 9 bases. Trimming removed 5 bases from V and 6 bases from J; junction bases left unmatched: 6. This CDR3 region has 13 residues. Germline V lookup: CDR1 SGHRS, CDR2 YFSETQ. The DNA of the CDR3 is TGCGCCAGCAGGCCGGGACAGGGATCCGAGCAGTACTTC. Protein: CASRPGQGSEQYF.

This chain connects TRBV11-3 to TRBJ2-7, with no clear D. The V end was cut by 10 bases, the J end by 2 bases, with 18 bases between. Germline V CDR1 and CDR2: SGHNT, YENEEA. The CDR3 sequence is 14 residues long. The CDR3 DNA follows: TGTGCCATCAGTGAGGACCGCAAGACCTACGAGCAGTACTTC. It specifies CAISEDRKTYEQYF.

This clonotype was seen a few times. V is TRBV24-1 and J is TRBJ1-5, with TRBD1 as a possible D gene (6 bases). The V gene lost 2 bases and the J gene lost 5 bases, with 12 bases spanning the gap. Germline V gene data show CDR1 as KGHDR and CDR2 as SFDVKD. The CDR3 consists of 15 residues. The CDR3 is CATSDSQGRDQPQHF. DNA for the CDR3: TGTGCCACCAGTGATTCACAGGGAAGGGATCAGCCCCAGCATTTT.

Comment on this clonotype: This may be a read error, as it is one base from a much larger clone. This rearrangement joins TRBV11-2 to TRBJ2-5, with TRBD1 matching over 8 bases. The germline gives CDR1 SGHAT, CDR2 FQNNGV. The CDR3 is made up of 14 amino acids. CDR3 nucleotides: TGTGCCAGCAGCATCGACAGGGGTGGAGAGACCCAGCACTTC. This gives the protein CASSIDRGGETQHF.